This TCR beta chain came from a study of blood T cell repertoires in COVID-19. Whole-study context: PBMCs, B-cell-depleted T cells, or T cells were the source of the cDNA or gDNA that made up the material.

Original handling: Scientists estimated how many nucleated cells there were by amplifying reference gene primers. TCRdb keeps only in-frame clones here, not all; method: immunoSEQ multiplex PCR. V and J calls plus clone size are reproduced from that table; the DNA served to infer D and trimming. This sample yields approximately 50,000 clones, of which 90% are seen a single time; approximately 2.8% belongs to the top ten. The receptor was derived from a human donor in a cohort sampled during active COVID-19. Sequencing used peripheral blood.

The CDR3 coding sequence is TGTGCCAGCAGTTCCCAACCGGGACAGGGGGCATCGGGGGCCAACGTCCTGACTTTC. The encoded protein is CASSSQPGQGASGANVLTF. This chain connects TRBV6-2 or TRBV6-3 to TRBJ2-6, with 12 nucleotides matching TRBD1. The CDR3 has 19 residues. The V segment lost 4 bases and the J segment 4 bases; nucleotides outside the gene matches: 11. The germline V gene encodes CDR1 MNHEY and CDR2 SVGEGT.